This TCR beta chain is drawn from a study of identifying expanded T cells in peripheral blood. Whole-study findings and limits: Across healthy donors, higher total template counts meant significantly greater roughly two-week count variance. Differentially abundant clones: 0.95 to 1.5 between replicates, 15 to 17 at roughly 15 days, more than 18 at four.

With regard to this clone: Antigen specificity is unknown.

During the collection period, no donor immune events like infections were recorded. Method: immunoSEQ multiplex PCR; TCRdb's copy keeps in-frame clones and lacks some. The sample yields tens of thousands of clones, roughly 82% seen once. Trimming at V came to 6 bases and at J to 5 bases, leaving 5 bases not matched to a gene. The CDR3 is 13 residues long. The V gene's germline CDR1 is SGHNT and CDR2 YENEEA. The TCR was taken from a person aged 18 to 75 in good health. This chain joins TRBV11-3 and TRBJ2-5; 8 bases match TRBD1. Sequencing input: blood. CDR3 residues: CASRSGGFETQYF. Written as DNA, the CDR3 is TGTGCCAGCAGATCAGGGGGCTTTGAGACCCAGTACTTC.